These 27 T cell receptor beta chains share one sample of origin, sequenced in a study of T cells in Graves' hyperthyroidism and ophthalmopathy. What was amplified from RNA transcripts were TCR beta CDR3 regions. TCR CDR3 regions were first amplified by RT-PCR with HTBI primers. TCRdb processed the multiplex PCR reads anew with MiXCR; each CDR3 protein has one entry. The sample yields roughly 700,000 distinct CDR3 sequences, 17% seen once. The sequenced material came from blood. The receptor set was obtained from a man in his forties or fifties with Graves' hyperthyroidism.

In its sample, this clonotype was seen many times. The chain combines TRBV9 with TRBJ1-6; the D is unclear. The CDR3 contains 16 residues. From germline, CDR1 is SGDLS and CDR2 YYNGEE. Trimming cost V 0 bases and J 2 bases, with 9 bases left between them. The CDR3 coding sequence is TGTGCCAGCAGCGTAGAAGGAGGCGCCTATAATTCACCCCTCCACTTT. Its translation: CASSVEGGAYNSPLHF.

This clonotype was counted ten times or more. The chain couples TRBV7-9 to TRBJ2-3; tentatively, D is TRBD2 (5 bases). Germline assignment: CDR1 SEHNR and CDR2 FQNEAQ (reference sequence). There are 17 residues in the CDR3. V gave up 2 bases and J gave up 0 bases, with 15 bases separating them. CDR3 DNA sequence: TGTGCCAGCAGCTTAAGCTTGGTAGCGAGGAGCACAGATACGCAGTATTTT. Translation gives CASSLSLVARSTDTQYF.

The chain has TRBV19 and TRBJ1-5, with 9 positions matching TRBD1. The germline V gene has CDR1 LNHDA and CDR2 SQIVND (reference sequence). Trimming removed 6 bases from V and 3 bases from J; junction bases left unmatched: 6. The CDR3 has 15 amino acids. The CDR3 loop is CASREQGAFNQPQHF. CDR3 nucleotides: TGTGCCAGTAGGGAACAGGGGGCATTCAATCAGCCCCAGCATTTT.

The rearrangement uses TRBV27 and TRBJ1-2; weak D call: TRBD1 (6 bases). CDR1 and CDR2 from the germline V gene are MNHEY and SMNVEV (reference sequence). Trimming removed 6 bases from V and 4 bases from J, with 15 bases in between. The CDR3 covers 14 residues. CDR3 residues: CASRGSTGSYGYTF. The CDR3 DNA follows: TGTGCCAGCAGGGGGTCGACAGGCAGCTATGGCTACACCTTC.

The rearrangement joins TRBV6-1 to TRBJ1-2; 8 bases map to TRBD1. CDR3 length: 16 amino acids. The germline CDR1 and CDR2 sequences are MNHNS and SASEGT. The V segment lost 3 bases and the J segment 8 bases; nucleotides outside the gene matches: 14. The CDR3 sequence: CASSELGRGPSAGYTF. In DNA form, the CDR3 reads TGTGCCAGCAGTGAGTTGGGCAGGGGGCCCTCCGCGGGCTACACCTTC.

This clonotype was seen only a few times. The chain links TRBV7-2 to TRBJ2-7; weak D call: TRBD2 (5 bases). Germline CDR1 reads SGHTA; CDR2 reads FQGNSA. V dropped 1 base and J dropped 0 bases, with 10 bases sitting between them. CDR3 size: 15 residues. CDR3 in amino acids: CASSLGETFSYEQYF. The CDR3 DNA reads as TGTGCCAGCAGCTTAGGGGAGACTTTCTCCTACGAGCAGTACTTC.

In its sample, this clonotype was seen many times. The J gene is TRBJ2-5, the V gene TRBV28, with a tentative D call TRBD1 (5 bases). Trimming cost V 4 bases and J 4 bases, with 7 bases left between them. The CDR3 extends over 12 amino acids. Germline loops: CDR1 MDHEN, CDR2 SYDVKM. The CDR3 nucleotides read TGTGCCAGCAGTTCAACAGGAGAGACCCAGTACTTC. Translating it yields CASSSTGETQYF. The whole variable domain, remainder taken from reference TRBV28 and TRBJ2-5, is DVKVTQSSRYLVKRTGEKVFLECVQDMDHENMFWYRQDPGLGLRLIYFSYDVKMKEKGDIPEGYSVSREKKERFSLILESASTNQTSMYLCASSSTGETQYFGPGTRLLVL.

At least ten counts were recorded for this clonotype. The chain couples TRBV27 to TRBJ1-6, with 7 bases lining up with TRBD1. Germline CDR1 MNHEY, CDR2 SMNVEV (reference sequence). Losses at the gene ends were 6 bases for V and 10 bases for J; bases not matched to a gene: 12. There are 15 residues in the CDR3. CDR3 in DNA: TGTGCCAGCAGCTACTCCCAGGGAGGGGGCTCACCCCTCCACTTT. Encoded protein: CASSYSQGGGSPLHF.

This clonotype was detected many times. The rearrangement uses TRBV27 and TRBJ1-4; 7 bases map to TRBD1. J was trimmed by 10 bases and V by 4 bases; bases with no gene match: 15. Germline-derived CDR1 and CDR2 are MNHEY and SMNVEV (reference sequence). The CDR3 is made up of 16 amino acids. CDR3 nucleotides: TGTGCCAGCAGTTCTTTGAGCGACAGGGTAATAGGAAAACTGTTTTTT. Its translation is CASSSLSDRVIGKLFF.

This clonotype has only a few counts. The chain recombines TRBV29-1 with TRBJ2-2, with D possibly being TRBD1 (5 bases). CDR3 size: 13 residues. The V end was cut by 6 bases, the J end by 0 bases, with 8 bases between. Germline V lookup: CDR1 SQVTM, CDR2 ANQGSEA. In nucleotides, the CDR3 is TGCAGCGTAGCGACAGCGAACACCGGGGAGCTGTTTTTT. The encoded protein is CSVATANTGELFF.

This clonotype was recorded at least ten times. The V gene is TRBV7-2, the J gene TRBJ2-5; D remains ambiguous. V was cut by 5 bases and J by 4 bases, with 14 bases left in between. The length of the CDR3 is 14 residues. From germline, CDR1 is SGHTA and CDR2 FQGNSA. The CDR3 DNA sequence: TGTGCCAGCAGCCGACCCCCGCCAGTAGAGACCCAGTACTTC. Protein: CASSRPPPVETQYF.

This clonotype appeared a few times. The V and J genes are TRBV6-2 or TRBV6-3 and TRBJ2-4; 14 bases line up with TRBD2. CDR1 and CDR2 from the germline V gene are MNHEY and SVGEGT. V shed 2 bases, J shed 3 bases, and the junction held 9 bases outside the gene matches. The CDR3 runs 19 residues. The CDR3 sequence is CASSYSGLAGGGSKNIQYF. The DNA of the CDR3 is TGTGCCAGCAGTTACAGCGGACTAGCGGGAGGAGGAAGCAAAAACATTCAGTACTTC.

The genes are TRBV10-3 and TRBJ1-3; the match to TRBD1 covers 7 bases. CDR1 and CDR2 from the germline V gene are ENHRY and SYGVKD. The CDR3 extends over 20 amino acids. V lost 5 bases to trimming and J lost 2 bases; unmatched junction nucleotides: 21. The CDR3 DNA is TGTGCCATCAGTCCCCGACTGGTGGGACAGCGGGTAGGTCCTGGAAACACCATATATTTT. This codes for CAISPRLVGQRVGPGNTIYF.

This clonotype was detected only a few times. The chain carries TRBV24-1 and TRBJ2-6, with D maybe TRBD1 (5 bases). Trimming removed 3 bases from V and 16 bases from J, with 9 bases in between. Germline loops: CDR1 KGHDR, CDR2 SFDVKD. The CDR3 loop spans 11 amino acids. CDR3 region: CATSDTRELTF. The DNA for the CDR3 is TGTGCCACCAGTGATACCAGGGAACTGACTTTC.

This clonotype has a handful of counts. The gene calls are TRBV4-3 and TRBJ1-6; D gene uncertain. Germline lookup yields CDR1 LGHNA and CDR2 YSLEER. Trimming removed 3 bases from V and 8 bases from J, with 14 bases in between. CDR3 length: 15 amino acids. CDR3 loop: CASSQATRTDSPLHF. DNA of the CDR3: TGCGCCAGCAGCCAGGCGACGCGGACGGATTCACCCCTCCACTTT.

This clonotype was seen at least ten times. The gene calls are TRBV28 and TRBJ2-1, with TRBD2 identical over 10 bases. The CDR3 spans 21 residues. The V segment lost 3 bases and the J segment 0 bases; nucleotides outside the gene matches: 17. The germline V gene has CDR1 MDHEN and CDR2 SYDVKM. The CDR3 sequence is CASSLRVVASGSIGSYNEQFF. DNA for the CDR3: TGTGCCAGCAGTTTGCGGGTGGTGGCTAGCGGGAGTATAGGCTCCTACAATGAGCAGTTCTTC.

This clonotype was detected ten times or more. V usage is TRBV28 and J usage is TRBJ1-2; 7 nucleotides match TRBD1. The germline gives CDR1 MDHEN, CDR2 SYDVKM. CDR3 length equals 13 residues. After removal of 2 bases from V and 9 bases from J, the junction contained 6 bases not matched to a gene. The CDR3 region is CASSLRQGNRYTF. In nucleotides, the CDR3 is TGTGCCAGCAGTTTAAGACAGGGCAATCGCTACACCTTC.

This clonotype has at least ten counts. The V call is TRBV11-2, the J call TRBJ1-2, with 9 bases that match TRBD1. V shed 6 bases and J 5 bases; nucleotides not matched to a gene: 10. CDR3 length: 15 amino acids. Germline lookup yields CDR1 SGHAT and CDR2 FQNNGV. CDR3: CASRNTGQGGYGYTF. The CDR3 DNA follows: TGTGCCAGCAGGAATACGGGACAGGGAGGATATGGCTACACCTTC. The variable domain in full, completed from reference TRBV11-2 and TRBJ1-2, reads EAGVAQSPRYKIIEKRQSVAFWCNPISGHATLYWYQQILGQGPKLLIQFQNNGVVDDSQLPKDRFSAERLKGVDSTLKIQPAKLEDSAVYLCASRNTGQGGYGYTFGSGTRLTVV.

This clonotype occurred many times. This chain connects TRBV28 to TRBJ2-7; 9 bases agree with TRBD1. J lost 6 bases, V lost 2 bases, and 20 bases had no gene match. This CDR3 region has 19 residues. In germline, CDR1 is MDHEN, CDR2 SYDVKM. The CDR3, as DNA: TGTGCCAGCAGTTTAAAAAGGGGGAAAAGGGGACAGGGATTACTCGAGCAGTACTTC. Amino acids: CASSLKRGKRGQGLLEQYF.

This clonotype was seen ten or more times. The chain has TRBV7-9 and TRBJ2-5, with 7 bases identical to TRBD1. The CDR3 contains 15 residues. Germline CDR1 is SEHNR and CDR2 is FQNEAQ (reference sequence). After removal of 5 bases from V and 7 bases from J, the junction contained 13 bases not matched to a gene. CDR3 sequence (DNA): TGTGCCAGCAGCGACCCGGAAGACAGGGCAGGGACCCAGTACTTC. Its protein product is CASSDPEDRAGTQYF. Full variable domain (rest looked up from reference TRBV7-9 and TRBJ2-5): DTGVSQNPRHKITKRGQNVTFRCDPISEHNRLYWYRQTLGQGPEFLTYFQNEAQLEKSRLLSDRFSAERPKGSFSTLEIQRTEQGDSAMYLCASSDPEDRAGTQYFGPGTRLLVL.

The chain recombines TRBV6-1 with TRBJ2-3, with D uncertain. The CDR3 runs to 12 residues. In germline, CDR1 is MNHNS, CDR2 SASEGT. V was trimmed by 7 bases and J by 4 bases, leaving 9 bases between them. CDR3 protein: CASTFPADTQYF. As DNA, the CDR3 is TGTGCCAGCACCTTTCCCGCAGATACGCAGTATTTT.

This clonotype came up many times. V gene TRBV7-9 combines with J gene TRBJ2-7; TRBD1 agrees at 10 bases. Germline CDR1 SEHNR, CDR2 FQNEAQ (reference sequence). The CDR3 totals 20 residues. The V and J ends lost 5 bases and 2 bases, in that order; junction bases with no gene match: 21. The CDR3 sequence is CASSKKSSGQGSFLTYEQYF. CDR3 nucleotides: TGTGCCAGCAGCAAGAAGTCGTCGGGACAGGGGTCTTTTCTTACCTACGAGCAGTACTTC.

This clonotype was counted between two and nine times. The chain recombines TRBV7-2 with TRBJ2-1, with 13 bases identical to TRBD2. Germline CDR1 SGHTA, CDR2 FQGNSA. The CDR3 covers 15 residues. The junction had 2 bases not matched to a gene; V was cut back by 1 base and J by 8 bases. CDR3 DNA: TGTGCCAGCAGCTTAGGGACTAGCGGGAGCCATGAGCAGTTCTTC. Its protein product is CASSLGTSGSHEQFF.

This clonotype has at least ten counts. V usage is TRBV5-1 and J usage is TRBJ2-1, with TRBD2 matching 11 bases. CDR3 length: 15 residues. Germline V gives CDR1 SGHRS, CDR2 YFSETQ. The V gene end was trimmed by 5 bases and the J gene end by 4 bases; junction bases not matched to a gene: 5. CDR3 sequence: CASRYGTSGYNEQFF. The CDR3, as DNA: TGCGCCAGCAGATACGGGACTAGCGGATACAATGAGCAGTTCTTC.

Comments on this clonotype: With a much larger clone just one base away, this may be a read error. The chain employs TRBV28 and TRBJ2-3; TRBD1 aligns across 8 bases. Germline V lookup: CDR1 MDHEN, CDR2 SYDVKM. This CDR3 contains 16 residues. V lost 4 bases and J lost 4; bases outside the gene matches: 10. This CDR3 reads CASSWGVTGAADTQYF. The CDR3 region has the DNA TGTGCCAGCAGTTGGGGGGTGACAGGGGCTGCAGATACGCAGTATTTT.

This clonotype was counted at least ten times. The chain joins TRBV6-2 or TRBV6-3 to TRBJ1-5; 7 nucleotides align to TRBD1. Looked up from germline, CDR1 is MNHEY and CDR2 is SVGEGT. CDR3 length: 13 residues. V gave up 6 bases and J gave up 5 bases; unmatched junction bases: 4. The CDR3 protein is CASRGTEYQPQHF. In DNA, the CDR3 is TGTGCCAGCAGGGGGACAGAATATCAGCCCCAGCATTTT.

The CDR3 protein is CASSLPGMRNTEAFF. CDR3 DNA sequence: TGTGCCAGTTCGCTTCCGGGTATGAGAAACACTGAAGCTTTCTTT. The V and J genes are TRBV25-1 and TRBJ1-1; D is unresolved. The CDR3 length is 15 residues. CDR1 and CDR2 (germline): MGHDK, SYGVNS. V was shortened by 9 bases and J by 2 bases, with 19 bases between the two germline ends.